There are many counts of the clone carrying this TCR beta chain. Its antigen is as yet unknown. These data come from a study of CD8 T cells in ankylosing spondylitis. General study results and limits: Characteristic of ankylosing spondylitis blood, it appeared, was a TCR beta motif comprising roughly eight highly homologous variants.

From the 5' RACE reads, TCRdb called clonotypes with MiXCR, one entry per CDR3 protein. Among about 800,000 distinct CDR3 sequences listed, about 12% were seen once. The receptor's source is a male donor with ankylosing spondylitis. The material sequenced was blood, either unsorted or a sorted T cell fraction (not recorded which).

This chain's CDR3 is CASSLYRDAYEQYF. For the CDR3, the DNA is TGTGCCAGCAGCCTATACAGGGACGCCTACGAGCAGTACTTC. The rearrangement links TRBV5-5 to TRBJ2-7, with D possibly matching TRBD1 (6 bases). This CDR3 is 14 amino acids long. Trimming shortened V by 4 bases and J by 2 bases, and 13 bases separated the two germline ends. Germline CDR1 is SGHKS and CDR2 is YYEKEE (reference sequence).